A selection of T cell receptor beta chains follows, all from one sample in a study of blood T cell repertoires in COVID-19. Clones were sequenced by immunoSEQ multiplex PCR, and TCRdb holds only the in-frame ones, with some missing. Among about 210,000 clones, about 81% were seen once, and the ten largest hold around 8.8%. The sample comprised PBMCs or T cells enriched from blood (not recorded which). The receptors here all came from a middle-aged man who had recovered from COVID-19. Both conserved end residues are part of each CDR3. The order of the fields is D gene, clone size, J gene, V gene, CDR3 protein. The D gene is left open where the match is weak. Clone size is not always given. Where it is, it says once, few, many or a class for expanded clones.

.	.	TRBJ2-2	TRBV11-2	CASSASDSNTGELFF
.	.	TRBJ2-3	TRBV10-1	CASSDAGRRAQYF
.	once	TRBJ1-1	TRBV10-3	CAISREVNTEAFF
TRBD1	.	TRBJ2-5	TRBV29-1	CSVRGQGETQYF
TRBD2	.	TRBJ2-5	TRBV15	CATSMTPSGRGETQYF
.	.	TRBJ1-1	TRBV7-9	CASDPGDAEAFF
.	once	TRBJ1-1	TRBV10-1	CASSEMGARTEAFF
.	.	TRBJ1-6	TRBV6-1	CASSDGGLGNSPLHF
TRBD1	once	TRBJ2-3	TRBV5-6	CASSLVSGGPDTQYF
.	once	TRBJ1-2	TRBV6-5	CASSPGGAQVYGYTF
.	.	TRBJ1-5	TRBV7-9	CASSPRGGGSQPQHF
TRBD1	.	TRBJ1-5	TRBV19	CATTLTGVFSNQPQHF
.	.	TRBJ1-1	TRBV5-1	CASSLVVGGEAFF
.	.	TRBJ2-3	TRBV7-2	CASSLGKNGGRWGTDTQYF
TRBD1	few	TRBJ1-1	TRBV12-5	CASGLGQGEAFF
.	.	TRBJ1-1	TRBV5-1	CASSKKLDTPKDEAFF
.	.	TRBJ2-5	TRBV5-1	CASSLAGGGETQYF
.	.	TRBJ1-3	TRBV14	CASEQGRESGNTIYF
TRBD1	.	TRBJ1-2	TRBV18	CASSPDDRVHYGYTF
TRBD2	.	TRBJ2-5	TRBV5-1	CASIQTSQSGGTQYF